This entry lists 8 T cell receptor beta chains sequenced from one sample in a study of blood T cell repertoires in COVID-19. Data came from immunoSEQ multiplex PCR; TCRdb stores just in-frame clones and leaves some out. This sample has roughly 150,000 clones, with over 75% found just once. Sequencing was performed on peripheral blood. The receptors were gathered from a human donor in a cohort sampled during active COVID-19.

This chain connects TRBV25-1 to TRBJ2-5; TRBD2 matches at 7 bases. Germline V lookup: CDR1 MGHDK, CDR2 SYGVNS. The CDR3 runs 12 residues. The J segment lost 5 bases and the V segment lost 7 bases, leaving 4 bases of the junction unmatched. The CDR3 here is CASKKRDETQYF. DNA for the CDR3: TGTGCCAGCAAGAAGCGGGATGAGACCCAGTACTTC.

The rearrangement links TRBV3-1 (or the pseudogene TRBV3-2) to TRBJ1-1; D unclear. Between the trimmed V and J ends, which lost 0 bases and 2 bases, there was a span of 7 bases. CDR3 length: 14 residues. Germline V CDR1 and CDR2: LGHDT, YNNKEL (reference sequence). CDR3 in DNA: TGTGCCAGCAGCCAAGAAAATATAAACACTGAAGCTTTCTTT. It specifies CASSQENINTEAFF.

The rearrangement uses TRBV5-1 and TRBJ2-1; 7 positions agree with TRBD2. The V segment lost 0 bases and the J segment 6 bases; nucleotides outside the gene matches: 6. The CDR3 sequence is 15 residues long. Germline-derived CDR1 and CDR2 are SGHRS and YFSETQ. The CDR3 reads CASSLGRTRGNEQFF. CDR3 in DNA: TGCGCCAGCAGCTTGGGGAGGACTAGGGGCAATGAGCAGTTCTTC.

This chain uses TRBV28 with TRBJ2-3; 8 nucleotides agree with TRBD2. Germline V gene lookup returns CDR1 MDHEN and CDR2 SYDVKM. J gave up 4 bases and V 7 bases, and 10 bases lay outside the gene matches. CDR3 size: 15 residues. This chain's CDR3 is CASTFPGRVADTQYF. The CDR3 nucleotides are TGTGCCAGCACCTTCCCCGGGAGGGTGGCAGATACGCAGTATTTT.

CDR3 coding DNA: TGTGCCAGCAGCGAGCAGGGGGTCGGGGATCAGTTCTTC. It yields the protein CASSEQGVGDQFF. The chain combines TRBV6-2 or TRBV6-3 with TRBJ2-1; TRBD1 aligns across 7 bases. V lost 6 bases to trimming and J lost 13 bases; unmatched junction nucleotides: 12. Germline CDR1 MNHEY, CDR2 SVGEGT. The CDR3 covers 13 residues.

The rearrangement uses TRBV5-1 and TRBJ2-7; tentatively, D is TRBD1 (6 bases). The length of the CDR3 is 14 residues. The V gene lost 4 bases and the J gene lost 1 base, with 12 bases spanning the gap. The germline gives CDR1 SGHRS, CDR2 YFSETQ. DNA of the CDR3: TGCGCCAGCAGCGTCGACAGGAGATCCTACGAGCAGTACTTC. The encoded protein is CASSVDRRSYEQYF.

This clone was counted a few times. This chain uses TRBV7-3 with TRBJ1-1; tentatively, D is TRBD1 (5 bases). The CDR3 sequence is 16 residues long. Germline loops: CDR1 SGHTA, CDR2 FQGTGA. With 5 bases removed from V and 2 bases from J, the gap between germline ends came to 18 bases. DNA of the CDR3: TGTGCCAGCAGCCTCCAACATATGCAGGGAAACACTGAAGCTTTCTTT. This encodes CASSLQHMQGNTEAFF.

The chain is built from TRBV19 and TRBJ1-4, with D unresolved. V gave up 4 bases and J gave up 5 bases, with 14 bases separating them. CDR3 size: 15 residues. Germline CDR1 is LNHDA and CDR2 is SQIVND (reference sequence). CDR3: CASSTGVTGNEKLFF. CDR3 DNA: TGTGCCAGTAGTACCGGGGTTACTGGGAATGAAAAACTGTTTTTT.